This T cell receptor (beta chain) was documented in a study of T cells in Graves' hyperthyroidism and ophthalmopathy (dated by TCRdb to between 2018 and 2021). For context, the study as a whole: Peripheral blood was collected at initial diagnosis, before any treatment. After blood sampling, hyperthyroidism patients were treated with methimazole at a starting dose of 30 mg daily, and ophthalmopathy patients were treated with high-dose intravenous methylprednisolone. The paper describes TCR Vbeta CDR3 sequencing of around 130 peripheral blood samples, made up of approximately 40 ophthalmopathy patients, 70 to 75 hyperthyroidism patients and about 17 progressor patients. In addition, the study compared T-cell repertoires in thyroid tissue and in blood from roughly 6 Graves' hyperthyroidism patients. For training and testing, the roughly 97 patients in the discovery cohort were randomly divided in a 7:3 ratio. Prospective prediction of ophthalmopathy was tested in an independent validation cohort consisting of 18 to 20 hyperthyroidism patients and around 16 patients who later progressed to ophthalmopathy. To identify TCR V-J signatures that set the groups apart, the researchers used a discovery cohort of 100 patients, made up of 40 to 45 with Graves' ophthalmopathy and some 58 with stable Graves' hyperthyroidism. General conclusions and limits of the study: Sample size was not statistically predetermined, and blinding of investigators to group allocation was not performed. Ophthalmopathy was separated from stable hyperthyroidism by a 13 V-J signature model, with approximately 86% sensitivity and roughly 84% specificity obtained in cross-validation and 80%/75% obtained in testing. In validation, the model predicted progression to ophthalmopathy a median of approximately 6.6 months before onset, with approximately 70% sensitivity and about 75% specificity. Most expanded thyroid clonotypes (frequency above 0.001) were also detected in blood, suggesting blood repertoires may reflect thyroid immune responses.

Hyperthyroidism patients were newly diagnosed, with disease duration under 2 months, and aged 18 to 65 years. Any patient with an uncontrolled infection, another autoimmune disease, pregnancy or lactation was excluded. Diagnoses relied on clinical symptoms, serum thyroxine and TRAb, thyroid ultrasound and orbital computed tomography. For progressor patients, blood was drawn at the first diagnosis of hyperthyroidism, before any ophthalmopathy symptoms had appeared. PBMCs were separated from 7.5 to 10 ml of fresh peripheral blood using Ficoll-Paque density gradient centrifugation. Patients classed as progressors first received a Graves' hyperthyroidism diagnosis and then went on to develop ophthalmopathy during follow-up. Total RNA was extracted with Trizol reagent, and quality was checked on an Agilent 2100 Bioanalyzer. This clonotype was recorded at least ten times. What this receptor recognizes is not known. The record has no base qualities; no much larger clone is one base away.

Sequences SGHVS (CDR1) and FQNEAQ (CDR2) are obtained from the germline V gene. Trimming costs V 5 bases and J 3 bases, and their ends lie 16 bases apart. The CDR3 holds 15 amino acids from the cysteine to the phenylalanine. Left in the record is the CDR3 DNA by itself, 45 bases read in frame from the first base. Amplification of TCR beta CDR3 regions was carried out from RNA transcripts. A first-round RT-PCR of the TCR CDR3 used the HTBI primer set with the Qiagen OneStep RT-PCR kit. A second multiplex PCR round built the libraries, followed by size selection and purification. The libraries were sequenced on an Illumina HiSeq2000 using paired-end 100 bp reads. On the authors' methods: SOAPnuke was used to process the raw data, with reads discarded if the reads contained adapters or uncalled bases, had a mean Phred below 15, or lacked an exact constant-primer or identifier match. COPE v1.2.5 was used to merge the high-quality paired reads, and each unique nucleotide sequence was defined as a clonotype. Clonotypes were aligned to IMGT TRBV, TRBD and TRBJ reference segments using MiTCR v1.1. The analysis was restricted to V-J combinations with a frequency above 0.0001, which together covered 99.2% of the repertoires. The TCS score was defined as the ratio of F50 (clonal expansion) to E x V (chaos), calculated using BLOSUM62-based TCRdist between CDR3 peptides within each V-J. Welch's t-statistics and random forest reduced around 520 V-J features to roughly 13, which were used in a naive Bayes classifier (R e1071). TCRdb applied fastp at Q25 and MiXCR to the public reads, then kept only in-frame beta chains. Each entry is one CDR3 protein sequence, shown with its most common DNA and genes. TCRdb's processing, not the authors' own work, is the source of the V and J calls. In all, the sample holds under 450,000 distinct CDR3 sequences, and about 17% of those were seen once. The biggest ten clones account for 30% to 35% of the sample.

The sample taken for sequencing was blood. The source of this sequence is a woman younger than 45 with Graves' hyperthyroidism that later progressed to Graves' ophthalmopathy. Recombination linked TRBV7-8 to TRBJ1-2; TRBD1 is possibly the D segment (5 matching bases). The DNA sequence is TGTGCCAGCAGCGCCGGGACTTCCTTTTACTATGGCTACACCTTC. Translation gives CASSAGTSFYYGYTF.